The clone carrying this T cell receptor (beta chain) appeared a single time. This specimen belongs to a study of T cell repertoires in ileal Crohn's disease. Germline V CDR1 and CDR2: DFQATT, SNEGSKA (reference sequence). Trimming removed 3 bases from V and 5 bases from J, with 7 bases in between. CDR3 length: 11 residues. Data came from immunoSEQ multiplex PCR; TCRdb stores just in-frame clones and leaves some out. This table has about 14,000 clones, nearly 80% appearing once. The receptor was derived from an adult with Crohn's disease. This chain uses TRBV20-1 with TRBJ2-5; D perhaps matches TRBD1 (6 bases). Input material: ileal tissue. The CDR3 region has the DNA TGCAGTGCTAGGAGGGGGGAGACCCAGTACTTC. Protein sequence: CSARRGETQYF.